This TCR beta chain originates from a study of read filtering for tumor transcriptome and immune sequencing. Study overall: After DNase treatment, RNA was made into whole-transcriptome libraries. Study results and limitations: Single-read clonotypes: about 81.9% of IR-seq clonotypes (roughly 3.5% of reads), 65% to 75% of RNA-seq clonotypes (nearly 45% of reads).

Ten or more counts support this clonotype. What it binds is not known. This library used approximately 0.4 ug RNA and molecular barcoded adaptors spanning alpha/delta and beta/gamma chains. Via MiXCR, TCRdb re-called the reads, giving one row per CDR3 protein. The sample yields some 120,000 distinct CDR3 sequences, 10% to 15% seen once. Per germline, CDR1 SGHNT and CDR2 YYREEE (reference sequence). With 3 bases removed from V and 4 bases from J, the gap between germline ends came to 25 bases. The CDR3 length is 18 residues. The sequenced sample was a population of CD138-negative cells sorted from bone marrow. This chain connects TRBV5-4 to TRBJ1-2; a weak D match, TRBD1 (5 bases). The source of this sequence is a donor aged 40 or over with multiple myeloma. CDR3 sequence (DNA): TGTGCCAGCAGCTCACGCTTCCTTCGGGACGCGGGAGGCTATGGCTACACCTTC. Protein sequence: CASSSRFLRDAGGYGYTF.